This T cell receptor (beta chain) stems from a study of tumor-infiltrating lymphocytes in oesophageal squamous cell carcinoma. CDR3 length: 13 amino acids. In germline, CDR1 is MDHEN, CDR2 SYDVKM. V trimming: 6 bases; J trimming: 6 bases; junction bases outside the gene matches: 6. TCRdb processed the PCR reads anew with MiXCR; each CDR3 protein has one entry. The sample comprises roughly 20,000 distinct CDR3 sequences, roughly two fifths of which are singletons, and 19% rests with the top ten. The sequenced sample consisted of esophageal tumor tissue. The receptor was derived from a male donor with esophageal squamous cell carcinoma. The chain employs TRBV28 and TRBJ1-2; 8 positions agree with TRBD1. CDR3 in amino acids: CASRLQGGNGYTF. DNA for the CDR3: TGTGCCAGCAGGTTACAGGGGGGAAATGGCTACACCTTC.